The clone carrying this TCR beta chain is a singleton in its sample. Antigen: not known. This sample was taken from a study of OX40 agonist ivuxolimab in advanced cancers. Across the study: Patients received ivuxolimab, an intravenous treatment, every 2 weeks at 0.01 to 10 mg/kg. With a range of about 23 to 90, age averaged approximately 60 years, and roughly 80% were male.

Trimming removed 4 bases at V and 3 bases at J, with 7 bases between. In germline, CDR1 is ENHRY, CDR2 SYGVKD. The CDR3 runs 12 residues. Study results and caveats: Individuals who were partial responders at 0.1-3.0 mg/kg had clonal expansion that ranked among the lowest. Clonal expansion by week 6 occurred in CD4+ and CD8+ blood T cells (at 0.1 to 3.0 mg/kg).

Clones were read by immunoSEQ multiplex PCR, and TCRdb kept only the in-frame ones, dropping some. The sample lists about 50,000 clones; about 88% were seen once. The rearrangement uses TRBV10-3 and TRBJ2-7; no clear D. The source material was CD4+ or CD8+ T cells sorted from blood, sampled in a trial of the OX40 agonist ivuxolimab. The sequence derives from an adult with an advanced solid tumor such as melanoma, head and neck, liver or kidney cancer. The CDR3 region has the DNA TGTGCCATCAGTGGTGGGGTCTACGAGCAGTACTTC. This encodes CAISGGVYEQYF.